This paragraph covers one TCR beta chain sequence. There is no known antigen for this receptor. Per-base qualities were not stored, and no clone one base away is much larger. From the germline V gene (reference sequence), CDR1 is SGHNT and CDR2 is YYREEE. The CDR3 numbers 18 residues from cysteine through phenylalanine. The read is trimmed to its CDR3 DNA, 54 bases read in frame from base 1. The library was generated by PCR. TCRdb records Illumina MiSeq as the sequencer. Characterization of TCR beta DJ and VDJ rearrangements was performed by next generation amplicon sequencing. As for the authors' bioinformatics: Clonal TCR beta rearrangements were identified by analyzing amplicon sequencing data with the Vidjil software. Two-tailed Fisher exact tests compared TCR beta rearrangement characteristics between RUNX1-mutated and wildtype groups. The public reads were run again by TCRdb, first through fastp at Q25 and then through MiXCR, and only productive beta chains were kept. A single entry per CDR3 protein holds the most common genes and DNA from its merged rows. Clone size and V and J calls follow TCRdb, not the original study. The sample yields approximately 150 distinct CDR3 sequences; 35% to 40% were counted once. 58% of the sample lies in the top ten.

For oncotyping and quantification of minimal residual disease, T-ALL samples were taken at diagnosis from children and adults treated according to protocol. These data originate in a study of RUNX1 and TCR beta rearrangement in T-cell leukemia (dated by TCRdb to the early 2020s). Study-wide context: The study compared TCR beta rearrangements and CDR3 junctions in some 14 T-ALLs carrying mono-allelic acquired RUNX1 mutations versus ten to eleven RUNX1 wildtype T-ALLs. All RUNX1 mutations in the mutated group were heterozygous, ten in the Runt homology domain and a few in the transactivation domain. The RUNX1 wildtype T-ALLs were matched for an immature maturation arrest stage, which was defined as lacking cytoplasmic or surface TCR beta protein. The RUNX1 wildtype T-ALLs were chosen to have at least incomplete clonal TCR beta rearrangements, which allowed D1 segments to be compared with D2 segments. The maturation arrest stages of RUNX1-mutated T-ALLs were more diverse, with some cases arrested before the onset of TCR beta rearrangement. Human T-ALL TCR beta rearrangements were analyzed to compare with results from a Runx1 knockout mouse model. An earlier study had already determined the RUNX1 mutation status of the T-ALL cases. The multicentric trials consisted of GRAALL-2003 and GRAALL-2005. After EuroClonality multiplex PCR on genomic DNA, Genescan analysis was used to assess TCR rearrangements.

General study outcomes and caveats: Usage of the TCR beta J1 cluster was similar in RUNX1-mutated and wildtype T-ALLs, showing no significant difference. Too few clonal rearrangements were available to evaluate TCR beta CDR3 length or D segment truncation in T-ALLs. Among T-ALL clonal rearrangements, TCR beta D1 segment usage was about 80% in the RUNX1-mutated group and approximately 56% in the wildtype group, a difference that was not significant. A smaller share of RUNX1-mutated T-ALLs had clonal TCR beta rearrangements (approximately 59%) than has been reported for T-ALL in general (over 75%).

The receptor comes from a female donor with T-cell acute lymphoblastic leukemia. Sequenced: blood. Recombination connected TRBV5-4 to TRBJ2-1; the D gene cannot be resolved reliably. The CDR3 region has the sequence CVGSLGQIALTRVNEQFF. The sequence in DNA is TGTGTCGGCAGCTTGGGTCAGATAGCCCTTACCCGGGTCAATGAGCAGTTCTTC.